This is a list of T cell receptor beta chains from one sample in a study of radiation and T cells in renal cell carcinoma. Sequencing used immunoSEQ multiplex PCR; TCRdb keeps in-frame clones, though not all of them. This table holds roughly 60,000 clones, around 78% found once. The specimen comprised blood, sampled from a patient whose treatment included radiotherapy and nephrectomy. The source of these receptors is a man aged 60 to 69 with renal cell carcinoma. Each CDR3 is given with its conserved first and last residue. D genes are given only for firm matches. Size tells how often a clone was seen (once, few, many) or the class of an expanded clone, and some rows leave it out.

>TRBV7-8|TRBJ2-3|TRBD2|.
TGTGCCAGCAGCTTAGGCCGTTCAACTAGCGGCACAGATACGCAGTATTTT
CASSLGRSTSGTDTQYF
>TRBV6-6|TRBJ2-2|TRBD2|.
TGTGCCAGCAGTGGGACTAGCGGGAGGCAGGGCGGGGAGCTGTTTTTT
CASSGTSGRQGGELFF
>TRBV5-1|TRBJ2-4|TRBD1|.
TGCGCCAGCAGTCAGGGGGCTTCCAAAAACATTCAGTACTTC
CASSQGASKNIQYF
>TRBV15|TRBJ2-3|.|.
TGTGCCACCAGCGCGCTGGGGGAGGTGAGGGACACAGATACGCAGTATTTT
CATSALGEVRDTDTQYF
>TRBV29-1|TRBJ1-4|.|.
TGCAGCGTTGATGAGGGAGCTAATGAAAAACTGTTTTTT
CSVDEGANEKLFF
>TRBV5-4|TRBJ2-3|.|.
TGTGCCAGCAGCGGCGGGAACACAGATACGCAGTATTTT
CASSGGNTDTQYF
>TRBV2|TRBJ2-7|.|.
TGTGCCAGCAAGACACCAGCCTACGAGCAGTACTTC
CASKTPAYEQYF
>TRBV5-1|TRBJ1-1|TRBD1|.
TGCGCCAGCAGCCGGACAGGGACTGAAGCTTTCTTT
CASSRTGTEAFF
>TRBV7-9|TRBJ1-1|.|few
TGTGCCACTAGGGAAAGTTCGACTGAAGCTTTCTTT
CATRESSTEAFF
>TRBV7-2|TRBJ2-1|TRBD2|.
TGTGCCAGCAGCTTAGGTGCTAGCGGGAGTTTCAATGAGCAGTTCTTC
CASSLGASGSFNEQFF
>TRBV18|TRBJ1-1|.|.
TGTGCCAGCCACACAGGGAGTAGTGGGAACACTGAAGCTTTCTTT
CASHTGSSGNTEAFF
>TRBV5-4|TRBJ2-7|TRBD1|.
TGTGCCAGCAGCTTGGGCGGGACAGGGGAGATCGAGCAGTACTTC
CASSLGGTGEIEQYF
>TRBV7-7|TRBJ2-5|.|once
TGTGCCAGCAGCTCCCCTTTGAATAGGGAGACCCAGTACTTC
CASSSPLNRETQYF
>TRBV6-5|TRBJ1-2|.|.
TGTGCCAGCACCAAAACCGGTGGGGGGGATGGCTACACCTTC
CASTKTGGGDGYTF
>TRBV27|TRBJ2-2|.|.
TGTGCCAGCAGTCCCACCCACACCGGGGAGCTGTTTTTT
CASSPTHTGELFF
>TRBV29-1|TRBJ1-6|.|.
TGCAGCGCTAAGTCCGGGACGGGTAATTCACCCCTCCACTTT
CSAKSGTGNSPLHF
>TRBV6-5|TRBJ1-1|TRBD1|.
TGTGCCAGCAGTTACCTAACAGGGGGGGGGAGTGAAGCTTTCTTT
CASSYLTGGGSEAFF
>TRBV20-1|TRBJ2-1|.|.
TGCAGTGCCCCACTCGGGAATGAGCAGTTCTTC
CSAPLGNEQFF
>TRBV14|TRBJ2-7|.|once
TGTGCCAGCAGCCAAGATCCGGGGGGCCCCTACTCCTACGAGCAGTACTTC
CASSQDPGGPYSYEQYF
>TRBV29-1|TRBJ1-6|TRBD1|.
TGCAGCGTTGGACAGGGCGTGGGGTCACCCCTCCACTTT
CSVGQGVGSPLHF
>TRBV7-9|TRBJ2-7|TRBD1|.
TGTGCCAGCAGCTTACTGGGACAGATACCCTTGAATTTTTACGAGCAGTACTTC
CASSLLGQIPLNFYEQYF
>TRBV7-2|TRBJ2-2|TRBD2|.
TGTGCCAGCAGCTTAGCGCGCCTAGCGGGGGGCCAGAACACCGGGGAGCTGTTTTTT
CASSLARLAGGQNTGELFF
>TRBV7-2|TRBJ1-1|TRBD1|few
TGTGCCAGCAGCTTAGACAGGGGGCTTAGGTTGAACACTGAAGCTTTCTTT
CASSLDRGLRLNTEAFF
>TRBV7-8|TRBJ2-1|.|once
TGTGCCAGCAGCTTAGACGGTGCAGGGAATCCCTACTACAATGAGCAGTTCTTC
CASSLDGAGNPYYNEQFF
>TRBV6-6|TRBJ2-1|TRBD1|.
TGTGCCAGCAGCTTCGGACAGGGGGTGGATGAGCAGTTCTTC
CASSFGQGVDEQFF
>TRBV14|TRBJ1-1|.|.
TGTGCCAGCAGCCAAGATGGGAACACTGAAGCTTTCTTT
CASSQDGNTEAFF
>TRBV30|TRBJ1-2|.|.
TGTGCCTGGAAGGTTTCGGGGGAGCACACCTTC
CAWKVSGEHTF
>TRBV7-3|TRBJ2-3|TRBD2|.
TGTGCCAGCAGCTTAACGGTAGCGGGAGGGTCGGATACGCAGTATTTT
CASSLTVAGGSDTQYF